The source of this T cell receptor beta chain is a study of blood T cell repertoires in COVID-19. Study summary: Sites in the United States, Italy and Spain provided acute and convalescent COVID-19 samples.

This CDR3 has 16 residues. Trimming removed 3 bases from V and 2 bases from J; junction bases left unmatched: 8. Germline V CDR1 and CDR2: DFQATT, SNEGSKA (reference sequence). Measured with immunoSEQ multiplex PCR; TCRdb has only the in-frame clones, and not every one. The sample consists of almost 350,000 clones, roughly 90% of them appearing once. Material: PBMCs or T cells enriched from blood (not recorded which). The receptor was isolated from a woman in her 30s who had been exposed to COVID-19. This chain links TRBV20-1 with TRBJ2-7; TRBD1 matches at 12 bases. CDR3 protein: CSASSGQGAVTYEQYF. CDR3 sequence (DNA): TGCAGTGCTAGTTCGGGACAGGGGGCTGTCACCTACGAGCAGTACTTC.